This T cell receptor (beta chain) stems from a study of cytomegalovirus exposure and HLA in healthy donors. Across the whole study: The same platform was used for the 130 or so validation repertoires as for the 600 to 700 first-cohort repertoires, as reported in a later analysis.

Study-wide results and caveats: Using the classifier, cytomegalovirus status was reportedly diagnosed with high specificity and sensitivity. Generally TCR sequences proved uncommon, though certain public TCRs appeared in numerous donors.

V lost 0 bases to trimming and J lost 3 bases, with 10 bases between them. In germline, CDR1 is SGHRS, CDR2 YFSETQ. This CDR3 has 14 amino acids. Here immunoSEQ multiplex PCR was the method, and the copy in TCRdb shows in-frame clones only, minus some. Of 150,000 to 200,000 clones listed, 86% are singletons. Concerning this clone itself: Its antigen is currently unknown.

The donors were in the approximately 130-subject validation cohort; that cohort was separate from the approximately 700-subject first cohort. The specimen was PBMCs. This TCR was recovered from a woman under 30 in good health and CMV-seronegative. The genes are TRBV5-1 and TRBJ2-7; D possibly corresponds to TRBD1 (5 bases). CDR3 bases: TGCGCCAGCAGCTTGGGAGGTCAGGGCTACGAGCAGTACTTC. It codes for CASSLGGQGYEQYF.